This section outlines one TCR beta chain sequence together with its context. Antigen: not known. In germline, CDR1 is LNHNV, CDR2 YYDKDF (reference sequence). CDR3 length: 15 residues. Nested PCRs of about 17 and 10 cycles, two in total, were run on TCRalpha and TCRbeta cDNA. TCRdb re-called the 5' RACE reads, yielding one record per CDR3 amino acid sequence without DNA. This sample contains 300,000 to 400,000 distinct CDR3 sequences. The data belong to a study of monozygotic twins with inflammatory bowel disease. Notes on the study in general: IBD patients showed reduced TCRbeta diversity (inverse Simpson) versus healthy co-twins.

Sequencing was done on a sample of blood. This clonotype was obtained from a human donor with ulcerative colitis or Crohn's disease, or a healthy co-twin of an affected twin (not recorded which). The V and J genes are TRBV15 and TRBJ1-3. The CDR3 is CATSMTGGSGNTIYF.